The 9 T cell receptor beta chains below were found in one sample sequenced in a study of cytomegalovirus exposure and HLA in healthy donors. Method: immunoSEQ multiplex PCR; TCRdb's copy keeps in-frame clones and lacks some. The data hold a few hundred thousand clones, with 86% observed a single time. The sample comprised PBMCs. The receptors shown here come from a young woman in good health and CMV-seronegative.

This chain uses TRBV6-6 with TRBJ1-2; D might be TRBD1 (5 bases). V was trimmed by 4 bases and J by 4 bases, leaving 10 bases between them. Germline V gene sequence: CDR1 MNHNY, CDR2 SVGAGI (reference sequence). This CDR3 spans 13 amino acids. CDR3 in amino acids: CASSSPGLYGYTF. CDR3 in DNA: TGTGCCAGCAGTTCCCCAGGGCTCTATGGCTACACCTTC.

The rearrangement links TRBV6-1 to TRBJ1-5; no clear D gene. The CDR3 consists of 14 residues. Germline lookup yields CDR1 MNHNS and CDR2 SASEGT. V lost 6 bases and J 2 bases, leaving 11 bases between the germline ends. CDR3 nucleotides: TGTGCCAGCAGCCTGTCCCGTGGCAATCAGCCCCAGCATTTT. Amino acid sequence: CASSLSRGNQPQHF.

The chain carries TRBV27 and TRBJ2-1; 8 bases agree with TRBD2. Germline values: CDR1 MNHEY, CDR2 SMNVEV (reference sequence). The CDR3 has 15 residues. V lost 6 bases to trimming and J lost 2 bases; unmatched junction nucleotides: 6. The CDR3 nucleotides read TGTGCCAGCAGGCGACAACTAGCGGCCTACAATGAGCAGTTCTTC. Translation gives CASRRQLAAYNEQFF.

This clone was observed a single time. The rearrangement joins TRBV4-2 to TRBJ2-2; D perhaps matches TRBD2 (5 bases). The CDR3 runs 18 residues. Germline loops: CDR1 LGHNA, CDR2 YNFKEQ. V was clipped by 0 bases and J by 3 bases, with 17 bases between them. CDR3 amino acids: CASSQEGNDYQYTGELFF. CDR3 nucleotide sequence: TGTGCCAGCAGCCAAGAGGGCAATGACTACCAATACACCGGGGAGCTGTTTTTT.

The CDR3 is CASSYGGRSGSYEQYF. DNA of the CDR3: TGTGCCAGCAGCTATGGCGGGAGGAGTGGTTCCTACGAGCAGTACTTC. The V gene is TRBV7-8, the J gene TRBJ2-7, with 8 bases aligning to TRBD2. The ends lost 4 bases at V and 1 base at J; junction bases unmatched: 9. This CDR3 contains 16 residues. Germline assignment: CDR1 SGHVS and CDR2 FQNEAQ.

This clone appeared a single time. The chain links TRBV4-1 to TRBJ1-1; a possible D gene is TRBD1 (6 bases). Per the germline V gene, CDR1 is MGHRA and CDR2 is YSYEKL. The V and J ends lost 4 bases and 0 bases respectively, with 18 bases between them. The CDR3 has 17 residues. CDR3 in DNA: TGCGCCAGCAGCCTAAGACAGGTTAGAACCATGAACACTGAAGCTTTCTTT. Its protein is CASSLRQVRTMNTEAFF.

The CDR3 loop is CASSYSFLLNEKLFF. The CDR3 DNA is TGTGCCAGCAGTTACTCCTTCCTCCTTAATGAAAAACTGTTTTTT. This chain uses TRBV6-5 with TRBJ1-4; D unresolved. Germline V gene sequence: CDR1 MNHEY, CDR2 SVGAGI. The CDR3 contains 15 residues. V was clipped by 0 bases and J by 4 bases, with 9 bases between them.

V is TRBV7-3 and J is TRBJ2-7; tentatively, D is TRBD1 (6 bases). Germline V lookup: CDR1 SGHTA, CDR2 FQGTGA. This CDR3 comprises 13 residues. The ends were cut back, 3 bases at V and 5 bases at J, with 11 bases in the middle. The CDR3 region has the DNA TGTGCCAGCAGCTTTCAGGGGAGCAACGAGCAGTACTTC. This codes for CASSFQGSNEQYF. The full variable domain, with the rest looked up from reference TRBV7-3 and TRBJ2-7, is GAGVSQTPSNKVTEKGKYVELRCDPISGHTALYWYRQSLGQGPEFLIYFQGTGAADDSGLPNDRFFAVRPEGSVSTLKIQRTERGDSAVYLCASSFQGSNEQYFGPGTRLTVT.

This chain uses TRBV7-2 with TRBJ1-5, with 9 bases lining up with TRBD1. The CDR3 contains 18 residues. From germline, CDR1 is SGHTA and CDR2 FQGNSA. V gave up 5 bases and J gave up 1 base; unmatched junction bases: 12. CDR3 coding DNA: TGTGCCAGCAGCCCACACAGACAGGGGGGCGGAAGCAATCAGCCCCAGCATTTT. Residues: CASSPHRQGGGSNQPQHF.